This T cell receptor beta chain was obtained from a study of blood T cell repertoires in COVID-19. About the research overall: Samples taken during acute and convalescent COVID-19 were collected in the United States, Italy and Spain. From T cells, B-cell-depleted T cells, or PBMCs came the material, which was cDNA or gDNA.

The authors' processing: Nucleated cell number was recorded as an estimate derived from reference gene primer amplification. Sequencing used immunoSEQ multiplex PCR; TCRdb keeps in-frame clones, though not all of them. The V and J calls and clone size are taken from that table; D and trimming were inferred from the DNA. The profile covers roughly 92,000 clones, with around nine tenths appearing a single time and about a tenth taken by the ten largest. Input material: peripheral blood. This TCR came from a man between 45 and 60 years old with acute or convalescent COVID-19.

The CDR3 loop is CASSFGRGSGETQYF. Written as DNA, the CDR3 is TGTGCCAGCAGCTTCGGTCGGGGATCGGGAGAGACCCAGTACTTC. This sequence joins TRBV7-9 and TRBJ2-5; TRBD2 might be the D (5 bases). CDR3 length: 15 amino acids. V lost 3 bases and J lost 4, with 15 bases in between. CDR1 is SEHNR and CDR2 is FQNEAQ in the germline V gene (reference sequence).